A single sample is the source of the 29 T cell receptor beta chains below, sequenced in a study of tumor-infiltrating lymphocytes in primary liver carcinoma. Starting material of 400 to 600 ng total RNA yielded TCR beta cDNA via a constant-region primer. Employing slightly modified ARM-PCR, three nested multiplex PCR rounds were run, and these gave rise to the TCR beta libraries. Rounds one and two of PCR, each of roughly 11 cycles, were primed with TRBV1-TRBV30 forward primers and a C-beta reverse primer. TCRdb reanalysed the multiplex PCR reads using MiXCR and keeps one entry per CDR3 protein. The sample yields about 320,000 distinct CDR3 sequences, approximately 65% seen once. The blood RNA (from unsorted whole blood) was obtained, and germline DNA was also extracted. The sample was peripheral blood. The receptors here all came from a man aged 35-49 years with primary liver carcinoma and hepatitis B virus infection.

This clonotype was counted many times. The gene calls are TRBV11-2 and TRBJ2-1; D unclear. The CDR3 extends over 15 amino acids. Deletions cut 5 bases from V and 2 bases from J, with 13 bases between. CDR1 is SGHAT, CDR2 FQNNGV, per germline. DNA of the CDR3: TGTGCCAGCAGCCTCGGGTTGGGCGCCTACAATGAGCAGTTCTTC. It codes for CASSLGLGAYNEQFF.

This chain joins TRBV5-1 and TRBJ1-1, with D hard to call. The CDR3 is made up of 12 amino acids. Germline V gene sequence: CDR1 SGHRS, CDR2 YFSETQ. Trimming took 6 bases from V and 7 from J, leaving 13 bases between them. The CDR3 DNA is TGCGCCAGCATGGCGGATCGCGGTGAAGCTTTCTTT. This codes for CASMADRGEAFF.

This clonotype was observed many times. A much larger clone lies one base from this, so it may be a read error. The chain has TRBV11-2 and TRBJ1-3; D remains unclear. Germline loops: CDR1 SGHAT, CDR2 FQNNGV. The CDR3 consists of 15 residues. The CDR3 is CASSPIAGAGNTIYF. The CDR3 DNA reads TGTGCCAGCAGCCCAATAGCGGGCGCTGGGAACACCATATATTTT.

The chain employs TRBV28 and TRBJ2-7, with TRBD1 matching 8 bases. Germline CDR1 reads MDHEN; CDR2 reads SYDVKM. The CDR3 is 16 residues long. J gave up 2 bases and V 6 bases, and 12 bases lay outside the gene matches. CDR3 sequence (DNA): TGTGCCAGCAGACCGATGGACAGGGACCCTGCCTACGAGCAGTACTTC. Protein product: CASRPMDRDPAYEQYF.

This clonotype has just one count. Relative to the germline gene, one junction end is altered; a read error may explain this. V usage is TRBV4-2 and J usage is TRBJ1-6, with D unclear. Per the germline V gene, CDR1 is LGHNA and CDR2 is YNFKEQ. CDR3 length: 15 residues. CDR3: CASGQDGNRLTPLHF. CDR3 in DNA: TGTGCCAGCGGCCAAGATGGGAATAGGTTGACACCCCTCCACTTT.

As for this clonotype: One junction end disagrees with the germline gene, perhaps due to a read error. The rearrangement links TRBV7-9 to TRBJ2-1, with D hard to call. This CDR3 contains 13 residues. CDR1 and CDR2 from the germline V gene are SEHNR and FQNEAQ (reference sequence). The CDR3 DNA reads as TGTGCCAGCAGCTTCGGTCAGGAGAATGAGCAGTCCTTC. Translated: CASSFGQENEQSF.

This clonotype was detected a few times. The chain couples TRBV7-9 to TRBJ1-1; TRBD1 might be the D (5 bases). The V gene's germline CDR1 is SEHNR and CDR2 FQNEAQ (reference sequence). With 4 bases removed from V and 1 base from J, the gap between germline ends came to 22 bases. This CDR3 contains 18 residues. CDR3 nucleotide sequence: TGTGCCAGCAGCTCCAAAGACAAGGGGCCAGCCTCGAACACTGAAGCTTTCTTT. Residues: CASSSKDKGPASNTEAFF.

This clonotype was counted once. CDR3 coding DNA: TGCAGTGCTAGAGATCTCCATAGGGATAAACAGGGGAAGCAGTACTTC. Translation: CSARDLHRDKQGKQYF. The rearrangement uses TRBV20-1 and TRBJ2-7; 7 bases map to TRBD1. There are 16 residues in the CDR3. Unmatched junction bases numbered 16, after V lost 0 bases and J lost 8 bases. Germline-derived CDR1 and CDR2 are DFQATT and SNEGSKA (reference sequence).

As concerns this clonotype: A much more abundant neighbour one base away suggests this may be a read error. The chain couples TRBV6-5 to TRBJ1-1; 8 bases are a match to TRBD1. Looked up from germline, CDR1 is MNHEY and CDR2 is SVGAGI. The CDR3 consists of 14 residues. Trimming cost V 0 bases and J 6 bases; bases outside gene matches: 3. CDR3 coding DNA: TGTGCCAGCAGTTACTCGGGACAGGACGCTGAAGCTTTCTTT. Encoded protein: CASSYSGQDAEAFF.

The V call is TRBV28, the J call TRBJ2-5, with 15 bases aligning to TRBD2. Germline V CDR1 and CDR2: MDHEN, SYDVKM. V trimming: 5 bases; J trimming: 5 bases; junction bases outside the gene matches: 6. The length of the CDR3 is 16 residues. The CDR3 here is CASSRTSGRAWETQYF. The DNA for the CDR3 is TGTGCCAGCAGTCGGACTAGCGGGAGGGCATGGGAGACCCAGTACTTC.

On this clonotype itself: The junction departs from the called germline gene at one end, perhaps through a read error. The V call is TRBV6-2 or TRBV6-3, the J call TRBJ2-1; tentatively, D is TRBD1 or TRBD2 (5 bases each). The CDR3 contains 12 residues. The germline gives CDR1 MNHEY, CDR2 SVGEGT. The CDR3 region has the DNA TGTACCAGCAGTGGGACCGATGAGGAGCAGTTCTTC. It yields the protein CTSSGTDEEQFF.

Only a few counts were recorded for this clonotype. This chain links TRBV6-2 or TRBV6-3 with TRBJ2-7; no definite D call. Germline assignment: CDR1 MNHEY and CDR2 SVGEGT. With 2 bases removed from V and 0 bases from J, the gap between germline ends came to 8 bases. The CDR3 is 14 residues long. DNA for the CDR3: TGTGCCAGCAGTTACCCCGGTCCCTCCTACGAGCAGTACTTC. Translation: CASSYPGPSYEQYF.

With respect to this clonotype: A much more abundant neighbour one base away suggests this may be a read error. Since no conserved phenylalanine or tryptophan closes the CDR3, a read error is the likely cause. This sequence joins TRBV7-8 and TRBJ1-6; 8 bases map to TRBD1. Germline trimming cut 4 bases from V and 5 bases from J; bases unmatched to any gene: 4. This CDR3 comprises 15 residues. The germline V gene encodes CDR1 SGHVS and CDR2 FQNEAQ. The CDR3 DNA reads TGTGCCAGCAGCTCGACAGGGGTGAATAATTCACCCCTCCACATT. Its translation is CASSSTGVNNSPLHI.

In the case of this clonotype: A junction boundary mismatches the germline segment, possibly from a read error. This rearrangement joins TRBV28 to TRBJ2-1; D ambiguous. CDR1 is MDHEN, CDR2 SYDVKM, per germline. The CDR3 runs 14 residues. CDR3 in amino acids: CASSFPSWGNDQFF. The DNA for the CDR3 is TGTGCCAGCAGTTTCCCGAGCTGGGGTAATGACCAGTTCTTC.

This sequence joins TRBV7-9 and TRBJ2-7, with 11 nucleotides matching TRBD2. Trimming cost V 7 bases and J 6 bases; bases outside gene matches: 17. The CDR3 spans 17 residues. The germline V gene encodes CDR1 SEHNR and CDR2 FQNEAQ (reference sequence). This CDR3 is CASTPNPTSGSQCEQYF. CDR3 bases: TGTGCCAGCACCCCTAACCCTACTAGCGGGAGTCAGTGCGAGCAGTACTTC.

The rearrangement links TRBV24-1 to TRBJ2-2; TRBD1 aligns across 9 bases. Germline loops: CDR1 KGHDR, CDR2 SFDVKD. The V and J ends lost 8 bases and 6 bases, in that order; junction bases with no gene match: 3. The CDR3 totals 13 residues. The CDR3 nucleotides read TGTGCCACCAAGACAGGGGGTGCCGGGGAGCTGTTTTTT. Its protein is CATKTGGAGELFF.

The genes are TRBV12-3 or TRBV12-4 and TRBJ1-3, with D possibly matching TRBD1 (5 bases). This CDR3 comprises 14 residues. V was clipped by 10 bases and J by 2 bases, with 15 bases between them. This CDR3 reads CAISFRGAGNTIYF. The CDR3 bases are TGTGCCATTAGTTTTCGGGGGGCTGGAAACACCATATATTTT.

About this clonotype: A junction end diverges from the germline sequence, so it may reflect a read error. The V and J genes are TRBV6-1 and TRBJ2-1, with D possibly called TRBD1 or TRBD2 (5 bases each). The CDR3 has 16 residues. CDR1 MNHNS and CDR2 SASEGT come from the germline V gene. This CDR3 reads CASSESGAGTYNEHFF. CDR3 in DNA: TGTGCCAGCAGTGAGTCCGGTGCAGGGACCTACAATGAGCACTTCTTC.

This clonotype was detected only once. V usage is TRBV6-1 and J usage is TRBJ2-7; 8 bases fit TRBD2. The CDR3 has 12 residues. Trimming removed 11 bases from V and 6 bases from J; junction bases left unmatched: 9. Germline V gene sequence: CDR1 MNHNS, CDR2 SASEGT. CDR3 coding DNA: TGTGCCGCCGGGTTAGCGGGATTCGAGCAGTACTTC. Translated: CAAGLAGFEQYF.

This clonotype was picked up one time. This chain connects TRBV5-1 to TRBJ2-1; no clear D. The CDR3 has 8 amino acids. CDR1 SGHRS and CDR2 YFSETQ come from the germline V gene. V was cut by 9 bases and J by 15 bases, with 10 bases left in between. As DNA, the CDR3 is TGCGCCAACAGAAGTACGTTCTTC. This sequence encodes CANRSTFF.

A word on this clonotype: The CDR3 does not end in the conserved phenylalanine or tryptophan, so this is likely a read error. This chain connects TRBV4-3 to TRBJ2-1, with TRBD2 as a possible D gene (5 bases). The germline V gene has CDR1 LGHNA and CDR2 YSLEER. Trimming removed 2 bases at V and 2 bases at J, with 13 bases between. The CDR3 contains 16 residues. CDR3: CASSQLRAEPYNEQFL. In nucleotides, the CDR3 is TGCGCCAGCAGCCAACTGAGAGCGGAACCCTACAATGAGCAGTTCCTC.

Ten or more counts support this clonotype. The CDR3 region has the DNA TGTGCCAGCAGCCGGCTAGCGGGAGATTTGGAGACCCAGTACTTC. Its protein is CASSRLAGDLETQYF. The chain links TRBV14 to TRBJ2-5; 10 bases line up with TRBD2. Germline assignment: CDR1 SGHDN and CDR2 FVKESK. Germline trimming cut 4 bases from V and 5 bases from J; bases unmatched to any gene: 7. This CDR3 has 15 residues.

This clonotype was picked up one time. One end of the junction varies from germline; a read error may be responsible. The chain couples TRBV30 to TRBJ1-2; possibly TRBD1 for D (5 bases). The CDR3 sequence is 15 residues long. CDR1 is GTSNPN and CDR2 is SVGIG in the germline V gene (reference sequence). The CDR3 loop reads CAWSPFLGTNFGYTF. CDR3 DNA: TGTGCCTGGAGCCCTTTTCTTGGGACTAACTTTGGCTACACCTTC.

Comments on this clonotype: This could be a read error, since a much larger clone is one nucleotide away. The J gene is TRBJ2-3, the V gene TRBV10-3; 11 nucleotides match TRBD2. Germline values: CDR1 ENHRY, CDR2 SYGVKD. The CDR3 covers 16 residues. CDR3 in DNA: TGTGCCATCAGTGAAGGACTAGCGGGCTCCACATATACGCAGTATTTT. Its translation is CAISEGLAGSTYTQYF.

With respect to this clonotype: A much larger clonotype is one base distant, so this may be a read error. V is TRBV6-1 and J is TRBJ1-4; no clear D. From germline, CDR1 is MNHNS and CDR2 SASEGT. The CDR3 length is 13 residues. CDR3 bases: TGTGCCAGCACCATCCATTCTAATGAAAAACTGCTTTTT. This codes for CASTIHSNEKLLF.

This clonotype has just one count. The junction does not match germline at one end; this may be a read error. The genes are TRBV12-3 or TRBV12-4 and TRBJ1-1; 10 bases map to TRBD1. The CDR3 runs 15 residues. Written as DNA, the CDR3 is TGTGCCAGCAATTTGAGGGGGACAGGGGACACTGGAGCTTTCTTT. Encoded protein: CASNLRGTGDTGAFF.

Comment on this clonotype: Germline and junction disagree at one end, which may indicate a read error. The V call is TRBV6-6, the J call TRBJ2-5, with TRBD2 matching 9 bases. CDR3 length: 14 amino acids. Germline V gives CDR1 MNHNY, CDR2 SVGAGI (reference sequence). This CDR3 reads CASSNSGRYETQCF. The CDR3 DNA reads as TGTGCCAGCAGTAATAGCGGGAGATATGAGACCCAGTGCTTC.

The chain carries TRBV4-1 and TRBJ2-1; D ambiguous. The germline CDR1 and CDR2 sequences are MGHRA and YSYEKL. Trimming shortened V by 1 base and J by 9 bases, and 19 bases separated the two germline ends. The CDR3 runs to 16 residues. The CDR3 region has the DNA TGCGCCAGCAGCCAAGGGTACGCTACACCTACTACTGAGCAGTTCTTC. Translating gives CASSQGYATPTTEQFF.

V is TRBV11-2 and J is TRBJ2-5; no clear D. Germline V gene data show CDR1 as SGHAT and CDR2 as FQNNGV. The CDR3 sequence is 14 residues long. V was trimmed by 1 base and J by 3 bases, leaving 9 bases between them. CDR3: CASSLGRAEETQYF. The CDR3 DNA follows: TGTGCCAGCAGCTTAGGCCGGGCGGAAGAGACCCAGTACTTC. Full variable domain (missing parts from reference TRBV11-2 and TRBJ2-5): EAGVAQSPRYKIIEKRQSVAFWCNPISGHATLYWYQQILGQGPKLLIQFQNNGVVDDSQLPKDRFSAERLKGVDSTLKIQPAKLEDSAVYLCASSLGRAEETQYFGPGTRLLVL.